The rows below give T cell receptor beta chains drawn from one sample of a study of T cell changes during pregnancy in multiple sclerosis. The protocol was immunoSEQ multiplex PCR, while the TCRdb copy is restricted to in-frame clones and leaves out a portion. The data contain tens of thousands of clones, roughly 93% of them singletons. The source material was CD8+ T cells from peripheral blood mononuclear cells, sampled in the third trimester of pregnancy. The receptors were sampled from a female donor with multiple sclerosis, enrolled in a pregnancy study. CDR3s include the opening cysteine and the closing phenylalanine or tryptophan. The D gene is left open where the match is weak. Some rows mark clone size as missing; the rest say once, few, many or name a class of expanded clone.

d_gene	abundance	len	v_gene	j_gene	CDR3nt	CDR3aa
-	-	15	TRBV14	TRBJ2-1	TGTGCCAGCAGCCAAGGGCAGGGGTCCTACAATGAGCAGTTCTTC	CASSQGQGSYNEQFF
TRBD2	medium-sized	16	TRBV9	TRBJ2-5	TGTGCCAGCAGCGTAGGAAACGGGGGGGCCTTGGAGACCCAGTACTTC	CASSVGNGGALETQYF
TRBD1	-	15	TRBV7-9	TRBJ2-1	TGTGCCAGCAGCTTACCGGGACAGGGTATGAATGAGCAGTTCTTC	CASSLPGQGMNEQFF
TRBD2	-	16	TRBV9	TRBJ2-3	TGTGCCAGCAGCGTAGTGGCGCGGGGGAGCACAGATACGCAGTATTTT	CASSVVARGSTDTQYF
TRBD1	-	13	TRBV5-4	TRBJ1-1	TGTGCCAGCAGACTACAGGGGGACACTGAAGCTTTCTTT	CASRLQGDTEAFF
-	-	15	TRBV11-2	TRBJ2-5	TGTGCCAGCAGCTTAGGAGGTCTGGACCAAGAGACCCAGTACTTC	CASSLGGLDQETQYF
TRBD1	-	15	TRBV6-1	TRBJ1-2	TGTGCCAGCAGTGTGGGGCCAGGGGGTGGGTATGGCTACACCTTC	CASSVGPGGGYGYTF
-	-	14	TRBV10-3	TRBJ2-1	TGTGCCATCAGTACTACGGGACTTTTCAATGAGCAGTTCTTC	CAISTTGLFNEQFF
-	-	13	TRBV7-3	TRBJ2-5	TGTGCCAGCAGCTCCATAACCGGAGAGACCCAGTACTTC	CASSSITGETQYF
TRBD1	-	14	TRBV27	TRBJ1-1	TGTGCCAGCAGTTACTTGGGACAGGGGGGCGAAGCTTTCTTT	CASSYLGQGGEAFF
TRBD1	-	15	TRBV9	TRBJ2-3	TGTGCCAGCAGCACGACAGGGGGCTGGACAGATACGCAGTATTTT	CASSTTGGWTDTQYF
TRBD1	-	12	TRBV6-5	TRBJ2-7	TGTGCCAGCAGTTCGACAGGGTACGAGCAGTACTTC	CASSSTGYEQYF
-	-	13	TRBV19	TRBJ2-1	TGTGCCAGTAGTATCTTTGGGGCCGATGAGCAGTTCTTC	CASSIFGADEQFF
-	-	15	TRBV13	TRBJ2-3	TGTGCCAGCAGCCTAAGGGGGGGATACACAGATACGCAGTATTTT	CASSLRGGYTDTQYF